This T cell receptor (beta chain) was retrieved from a study of control samples from healthy donors and cancer patients. V gave up 7 bases and J gave up 1 base, with 13 bases separating them. The germline V gene has CDR1 SNHLY and CDR2 FYNNEI. The CDR3 is made up of 14 amino acids. Sequencing was performed with immunoSEQ multiplex PCR; in TCRdb, only in-frame clones are kept and a portion is missing. The data show 60,000 to 75,000 clones, with approximately 89% seen just once and around 5.1% held by the top ten. J is TRBJ1-1 and V is TRBV2, with D perhaps matching TRBD1 (6 bases). The source material was PBMCs. The source is a man between 60 and 70 years old with colorectal cancer. For the CDR3, the DNA is TGTGCCAGCACCTTAGACAGGTCGAACACTGAAGCTTTCTTT. Amino acids: CASTLDRSNTEAFF.